These 10 T cell receptor beta chains share one sample of origin, sequenced in a study of cytotoxic CD8 clonotypes in ibrutinib-treated CLL. The assay was immunoSEQ multiplex PCR, and TCRdb's table has in-frame clones only and misses some. The sample holds around 50,000 clones; about three fifths are singletons and the top ten take approximately 27%. Sequences were derived from PBMCs, sampled after 24 months of ibrutinib treatment. Every receptor here comes from a human donor with chronic lymphocytic leukemia.

The rearrangement uses TRBV28 and TRBJ2-3; 7 nucleotides agree with TRBD2. Losses at the gene ends were 5 bases for V and 0 bases for J; bases not matched to a gene: 8. Germline CDR1 and CDR2: MDHEN and SYDVKM. The CDR3 has 16 amino acids. The CDR3 protein is CASSIWGGRSTDTQYF. In DNA form, the CDR3 reads TGTGCCAGCAGTATCTGGGGGGGGAGGAGCACAGATACGCAGTATTTT.

This clone occurred a few times. The J gene is TRBJ1-5, the V gene TRBV9; D gene unclear. Per germline, CDR1 SGDLS and CDR2 YYNGEE. This CDR3 spans 14 amino acids. V lost 3 bases to trimming and J lost 11 bases, with 18 bases between them. CDR3 DNA sequence: TGTGCCAGCAGCGACCGGGGAGATGGAGGGACCCAGCATTTT. Protein: CASSDRGDGGTQHF.

This clone was observed a single time. The chain carries TRBV5-1 and TRBJ1-1; 7 bases align to TRBD1. V shed 2 bases and J 5 bases; nucleotides not matched to a gene: 6. Germline V gene sequence: CDR1 SGHRS, CDR2 YFSETQ. The CDR3 is 14 amino acids. CDR3 region: CASSLVQGGTEAFF. Written as DNA, the CDR3 is TGCGCCAGCAGCTTAGTCCAGGGGGGAACTGAAGCTTTCTTT.

CDR3 in amino acids: CATSRDRGSSYNEQFF. As DNA, the CDR3 is TGTGCCACCAGCAGAGATCGAGGAAGCTCCTACAATGAGCAGTTCTTC. The rearrangement joins TRBV15 to TRBJ2-1; the D is unclear. This CDR3 is built from 16 residues. CDR1 LNHNV and CDR2 YYDKDF come from the germline V gene (reference sequence). The ends were cut back, 0 bases at V and 0 bases at J, with 9 bases in the middle.

This clone was seen a few times. V and J are TRBV18 and TRBJ2-2, with D hard to call. V gave up 6 bases and J gave up 4 bases, with 12 bases separating them. This CDR3 is built from 14 residues. Germline CDR1 and CDR2: KGHSH and LQKENI. In DNA, the CDR3 is TGTGCCAGCTCCCTCACAGATAGCACCGGGGAGCTGTTTTTT. Protein sequence: CASSLTDSTGELFF.

CDR3: CASSPLSEANYGYTF. The CDR3 nucleotides are TGTGCCAGCAGCCCCCTAAGTGAGGCTAACTATGGCTACACCTTC. The chain combines TRBV7-9 with TRBJ1-2, with no clear D. The CDR3 covers 15 residues. The V end was cut by 5 bases, the J end by 0 bases, with 13 bases between. The germline V gene encodes CDR1 SEHNR and CDR2 FQNEAQ (reference sequence).

The CDR3 is CATATGDSEYF. CDR3 nucleotides: TGTGCCACAGCGACAGGGGATAGCGAGTACTTC. The chain uses TRBV10-3 and TRBJ2-7, with TRBD1 identical over 8 bases. After removal of 10 bases from V and 11 bases from J, the junction contained 10 bases not matched to a gene. CDR3 length equals 11 residues. Germline values: CDR1 ENHRY, CDR2 SYGVKD.

This sequence joins TRBV14 and TRBJ2-5; no firm D call. There are 15 residues in the CDR3. The ends were cut back, 0 bases at V and 5 bases at J, with 13 bases in the middle. The germline gives CDR1 SGHDN, CDR2 FVKESK. In DNA, the CDR3 is TGTGCCAGCAGCCAAGAAGGCACGGCTCGGGAGACCCAGTACTTC. This encodes CASSQEGTARETQYF.

This chain uses TRBV4-2 with TRBJ1-1; D is ambiguous. V lost 2 bases, J lost 4 bases, and 11 bases lay in between. CDR3 length: 14 amino acids. Germline V CDR1 and CDR2: LGHNA, YNFKEQ. CDR3 sequence reads: CASSQQVLGTEAFF. DNA for the CDR3: TGTGCCAGCAGCCAACAGGTACTTGGCACTGAAGCTTTCTTT.

The rearrangement joins TRBV14 to TRBJ2-1; D could derive from TRBD1 or TRBD2 (5 bases each). Germline V gene lookup returns CDR1 SGHDN and CDR2 FVKESK. V was clipped by 2 bases and J by 16 bases, with 21 bases between them. The CDR3 spans 14 residues. The CDR3 nucleotides read TGTGCCAGCAGCCAAAGAAAGTGGGGGTTTGGTGAATTCTTC. Encoded protein: CASSQRKWGFGEFF.